The 17 T cell receptor beta chains in this list originate from one sample, sequenced in a study of T cell responses to AZD1222 COVID-19 vaccine. Sequencing used immunoSEQ multiplex PCR; TCRdb keeps in-frame clones, though not all of them. This sample has about 140,000 clones, with 90% to 95% found just once. Sequenced material: peripheral blood, taken after recovery from COVID-19. These receptors were taken from an adult who had recovered from COVID-19.

The chain uses TRBV24-1 and TRBJ2-2; no clear D. Germline CDR1 is KGHDR and CDR2 is SFDVKD. The CDR3 is 13 amino acids. Trimming removed 5 bases from V and 6 bases from J, with 9 bases in between. The CDR3 reads CATSADGAGELFF. As DNA, the CDR3 is TGTGCCACCAGTGCAGATGGGGCCGGGGAGCTGTTTTTT.

The genes are TRBV19 and TRBJ2-7; 10 bases map to TRBD2. The length of the CDR3 is 15 residues. V trimming: 5 bases; J trimming: 6 bases; junction bases outside the gene matches: 10. Germline-derived CDR1 and CDR2 are LNHDA and SQIVND (reference sequence). For the CDR3, the DNA is TGTGCCAGTAGTGTCGTTAGCGGGAGGCTCGGCGAGCAGTACTTC. Its protein is CASSVVSGRLGEQYF.

The rearrangement uses TRBV18 and TRBJ2-2; the D gene is possibly TRBD2 (6 bases). Germline assignment: CDR1 KGHSH and CDR2 LQKENI. CDR3 size: 17 residues. V lost 3 bases to trimming and J lost 2 bases, with 16 bases between them. The CDR3 loop is CASSPEGGVRNTGELFF. CDR3 in DNA: TGTGCCAGCTCACCCGAAGGAGGGGTTAGAAACACCGGGGAGCTGTTTTTT. Together with reference TRBV18 and TRBJ2-2, the CDR3 gives the full variable domain: NAGVMQNPRHLVRRRGQEARLRCSPMKGHSHVYWYRQLPEEGLKFMVYLQKENIIDESGMPKERFSAEFPKEGPSILRIQQVVRGDSAAYFCASSPEGGVRNTGELFFGEGSRLTVL.

V usage is TRBV29-1 and J usage is TRBJ2-7; the D gene could be TRBD1 or TRBD2 (5 bases each). The germline V gene has CDR1 SQVTM and CDR2 ANQGSEA. Trimming removed 2 bases from V and 3 bases from J, with 23 bases in between. CDR3 length equals 17 residues. The CDR3 DNA reads TGCAGCGTTGAAACCGTTGCACCGCCGGGACGAGTCTACGAGCAGTACTTC. It yields the protein CSVETVAPPGRVYEQYF.

This chain links TRBV30 with TRBJ1-1, with TRBD1 as a possible D gene (6 bases). This CDR3 is built from 13 residues. V lost 5 bases to trimming and J lost 4 bases, with 14 bases between them. Germline V gene data show CDR1 as GTSNPN and CDR2 as SVGIG (reference sequence). The CDR3 DNA is TGTGCCTGGGTAGGGGGGCGAGCCACTGAAGCTTTCTTT. Translation: CAWVGGRATEAFF.

The chain carries TRBV7-2 and TRBJ1-4; no reliable D call. The CDR3 consists of 15 residues. Germline V gene lookup returns CDR1 SGHTA and CDR2 FQGNSA. V lost 1 base, J lost 4 bases, and 10 bases lay in between. The CDR3 loop is CASSLGGRGNEKLFF. In nucleotides, the CDR3 is TGTGCCAGCAGCTTAGGTGGCAGAGGTAATGAAAAACTGTTTTTT.

This chain joins TRBV24-1 and TRBJ2-3; 10 bases line up with TRBD2. CDR3 length: 14 residues. V shed 6 bases and J 6 bases; nucleotides not matched to a gene: 5. The germline gives CDR1 KGHDR, CDR2 SFDVKD. This chain's CDR3 is CATSTAGGRDTQYF. Written as DNA, the CDR3 is TGTGCCACCAGTACAGCGGGAGGGCGGGATACGCAGTATTTT.

V usage is TRBV19 and J usage is TRBJ2-2; tentative D call: TRBD1 (6 bases). V lost 7 bases, J lost 0 bases, and 9 bases lay in between. CDR1 is LNHDA and CDR2 is SQIVND in the germline V gene (reference sequence). The CDR3 consists of 14 residues. The CDR3 loop reads CASKTGTNTGELFF. The CDR3 DNA sequence: TGTGCCAGTAAGACAGGCACGAACACCGGGGAGCTGTTTTTT.

This sequence joins TRBV3-1 (or the pseudogene TRBV3-2) and TRBJ2-7; 10 positions agree with TRBD2. With 6 bases clipped from V and 4 bases from J, the junction kept 3 bases outside the gene matches. Germline V gene sequence: CDR1 LGHDT, CDR2 YNNKEL (reference sequence). The CDR3 length is 13 residues. The CDR3 sequence is CASRGTSVYEQYF. CDR3 nucleotides: TGTGCCAGCAGAGGGACTAGCGTGTACGAGCAGTACTTC.

This clone was seen once. This rearrangement joins TRBV5-1 to TRBJ2-1, with unresolved D. Germline assignment: CDR1 SGHRS and CDR2 YFSETQ. Between the trimmed V and J ends, which lost 3 bases and 0 bases, there was a span of 16 bases. The CDR3 consists of 17 residues. The CDR3 region is CASSWTQAKSSYNEQFF. For the CDR3, the DNA is TGCGCCAGCAGCTGGACCCAAGCGAAGAGCTCCTACAATGAGCAGTTCTTC.

This clone came up once. This rearrangement joins TRBV4-1 to TRBJ2-5, with TRBD2 matching 13 bases. The germline V gene encodes CDR1 MGHRA and CDR2 YSYEKL. The CDR3 totals 17 residues. The ends lost 3 bases at V and 4 bases at J; junction bases unmatched: 8. The CDR3 loop is CASSHSTSGRALETQYF. CDR3 sequence (DNA): TGCGCCAGCAGCCACTCAACTAGCGGGAGGGCCTTAGAGACCCAGTACTTC.

This chain connects TRBV27 to TRBJ1-5; no firm D call. V shed 6 bases and J shed 1 base, with 13 bases lying between them. Germline CDR1 is MNHEY and CDR2 is SMNVEV (reference sequence). CDR3 length: 15 residues. In DNA, the CDR3 is TGTGCCAGCAGCCTGATGGGCGAGAGCAATCAGCCCCAGCATTTT. Residues: CASSLMGESNQPQHF.

This sequence joins TRBV6-6 and TRBJ2-7; 8 nucleotides match TRBD2. The V gene's germline CDR1 is MNHNY and CDR2 SVGAGI (reference sequence). The V and J ends lost 7 bases and 3 bases, in that order; junction bases with no gene match: 5. The CDR3 sequence is 13 residues long. The CDR3 bases are TGTGCCAGCACCGAGGGACTAGTCTACGAGCAGTACTTC. Protein: CASTEGLVYEQYF.

The genes are TRBV10-3 and TRBJ2-2, with D perhaps matching TRBD1 or TRBD2 (5 bases each). CDR1 ENHRY and CDR2 SYGVKD come from the germline V gene. CDR3 size: 13 residues. The CDR3 sequence is CGAGTPSTGELFF. DNA of the CDR3: TGTGGCGCCGGGACGCCTAGCACCGGGGAGCTGTTTTTT.

V usage is TRBV6-5 and J usage is TRBJ1-5; 8 bases are shared with TRBD1. Germline CDR1 is MNHEY and CDR2 is SVGAGI. This CDR3 spans 13 amino acids. J gave up 7 bases and V 8 bases, and 7 bases lay outside the gene matches. Here the CDR3 DNA reads TGTGCCAGCCTGGACAGGGTGAGCCAGCCCCAGCATTTT. It codes for CASLDRVSQPQHF.

The chain joins TRBV30 to TRBJ2-7; TRBD2 agrees at 9 bases. The CDR3 extends over 16 amino acids. Germline loops: CDR1 GTSNPN, CDR2 SVGIG (reference sequence). V lost 0 bases to trimming and J lost 2 bases; unmatched junction nucleotides: 8. DNA for the CDR3: TGTGCCTGGAGTGTAAGAGCGACTAGCGGCCCCTACGAGCAGTACTTC. Translated: CAWSVRATSGPYEQYF.

V gene TRBV11-2 combines with J gene TRBJ1-6; no firm D call. V was shortened by 1 base and J by 6 bases, with 10 bases between the two germline ends. Germline assignment: CDR1 SGHAT and CDR2 FQNNGV. There are 15 residues in the CDR3. The CDR3 loop reads CASSLGWEINSPLHF. DNA for the CDR3: TGTGCCAGCAGCTTAGGGTGGGAGATTAATTCACCCCTCCACTTT.